This T cell receptor beta chain stems from a study of blood T cell repertoires in COVID-19. This clone showed up just a few times. Sequencing used immunoSEQ multiplex PCR; TCRdb keeps in-frame clones, though not all of them. Of 140,000 or so clones in the sample, around 90% are singletons; the top ten hold 1.7%. This clonotype originated in a woman in her forties or fifties with acute or convalescent COVID-19. The specimen was peripheral blood.

CDR3 loop: CASSTQTGDRVPLHF. CDR3 DNA: TGTGCCAGCAGCACCCAGACAGGGGACCGTGTTCCCCTCCACTTT. The J gene is TRBJ1-6, the V gene TRBV7-2, with TRBD1 matching 8 bases. Germline V gene lookup returns CDR1 SGHTA and CDR2 FQGNSA. This CDR3 has 15 amino acids. The V segment lost 5 bases and the J segment 13 bases; nucleotides outside the gene matches: 13. The full variable domain, rest sourced from reference TRBV7-2 and TRBJ1-6, is GAGVSQSPSNKVTEKGKDVELRCDPISGHTALYWYRQSLGQGLEFLIYFQGNSAPDKSGLPSDRFSAERTGGSVSTLTIQRTQQEDSAVYLCASSTQTGDRVPLHFGNGTRLTVT.